This record looks at one TCR beta chain sequence and its context. No cognate antigen has been identified for it. Base qualities are not at hand, and no much larger clone is one base apart. In the ViraFEST assay, PBMC were stimulated with viral peptide pools, and TCR sequencing was then used to find antigen-specific CD4+ T cell clonotypes based on their expansion. After approximately 11 days of culture, CD4+ T cells were isolated with the EasySep CD4+ T cell isolation kit. Two doses of either the BNT162b2 or the mRNA-1273 mRNA SARS-CoV-2 vaccine were administered to participants. Negative nucleocapsid antibody results before and after vaccination confirmed that the healthy vaccine recipients had no prior SARS-CoV-2 infection. Roughly 2 million PBMC per well were cultured in IMDM with about 5.4% human AB serum, roughly 11 IU/ml IL-2 and gentamicin, plus 10 ug/ml peptides. On days 3 and 7, half of the culture medium was replaced with fresh IL-2-containing medium. Unless otherwise noted, each peptide stimulation condition was cultured in triplicate wells. PBMC were separated from whole blood using Ficoll-Paque Plus gradient centrifugation and were then either cryopreserved at -140C or used fresh. Overlapping peptide pools spanned the spike proteins of SARS-CoV-2 and the common cold coronaviruses HCoV-NL63, HCoV-OC43 and HCoV-229E. The QIAamp micro DNA kit was used to extract genomic DNA from the cultured CD4+ T cells.

This specimen comes from a study of vaccination effects on CD4 cells after COVID-19 (dated by TCRdb to the early 2020s). Describing the broader study: Post-vaccine samples across the study were collected a median of 72 days after the second dose, with a range of 14 to 241. Cultures from other donors in the study were sequenced using the Oncomine TCR Beta short-read assay on an Illumina iSeq 100. SARS-CoV-2 spike-specific CD4+ TCR repertoires were compared before and after mRNA vaccination in COVID-19 convalescent patients and in infection-naive vaccine recipients. The full study included some 10 COVID-19 convalescent patients and a few SARS-CoV-2-naive healthy vaccine recipients. The paper's findings and limits, for the study overall: The study was limited by a small number of convalescent patients and lacked early post-infection timepoints. Both infection-induced and vaccine-induced clones contracted markedly at late post-vaccination timepoints, which is consistent with waning T cell responses. Among healthy vaccine recipients, nearly all vaccine-induced clones were SARS-CoV-2 mono-reactive, and only 1 of 255 was cross-reactive with common cold coronaviruses.

Spanning cysteine to phenylalanine, the CDR3 consists of 12 amino acids. The sequence is cut down to CDR3 DNA, 36 bases in frame from base 1. The junction carries 14 bases between V and J, which are trimmed by 5 bases and 10 bases respectively. The method was the immunoSEQ multiplex PCR assay. DNA from the cultured and isolated CD4+ T cells underwent TCR beta CDR3 sequencing. The study's own analysis went as follows. The analysis removed non-productive TCR sequences, trimmed reads to the CDR3 region, and retained only CDR3s that were 7 or more amino acids long. Antigen-specific clonotypes were identified with the MANAFEST web app by comparing expansion in peptide wells against reference cultures. Positive clones required FDR<0.05 expansion versus reference and all other wells, odds ratio above 5, and frequency above 0.1% in two replicate wells. Clonotypes significantly expanded in SARS-CoV-2 spike wells and in at least one common cold coronavirus spike condition were defined as cross-reactive. Using the stringdist R package, CDR3 similarity was measured by Levenshtein distance, and unrooted trees were constructed with ape in R 3.6.1. Not all clones reach the TCRdb copy of this immuneACCESS table, which keeps in-frame sequences only. Checked studies attribute under half of the gap to unresolved V genes and leave the rest unexplained. Clone size and V and J calls were adopted from that table, with D and trimming inferred from the DNA. For this sample there are tens of thousands of clones; 77% appear just once. In total, the top ten clones hold over 0.95% of the sample.

The TCR comes from a human donor who received a COVID-19 vaccine. The chain employs TRBV12-3 or TRBV12-4 and TRBJ1-1; no D gene call is confident. This sample comprised CD4+ T cells from PBMCs cultured with HCoV-OC43 spike peptides, obtained after COVID-19 vaccination. The label giving this sample's cell subset or site can be read as: HCoV-OC43 spike overlapping peptide pool stimulation. CDR3 reads: CASSPSAQRAFF. The base sequence is TGTGCCAGCAGTCCCTCCGCACAGCGAGCTTTCTTT.